A selection of T cell receptor beta chains follows, all from one sample in a study of cytomegalovirus exposure and HLA in healthy donors. The repertoire was sequenced with immunoSEQ multiplex PCR; TCRdb's copy has only in-frame clones and lacks some. The sample has some 120,000 clones, 10% to 13% seen once. Material: PBMCs. The receptors originated from a woman aged 18-29 years in good health and CMV-seropositive. CDR3s include the opening cysteine and the closing phenylalanine or tryptophan. The order of the fields is clone size, D gene, J gene, V gene, CDR3 DNA, CDR3 protein. A D gene is named only where the DNA matches it firmly. Not all rows give a size; the values are once, few, many and, for expanded clones, a class.

clone size: NA
D gene: NA
J gene: TRBJ2-3
V gene: TRBV7-3
CDR3 DNA: TGTGCCAGCAGCTCCCGACTAGGCAGCACAGATACGCAGTATTTT
CDR3 protein: CASSSRLGSTDTQYF

clone size: few
D gene: NA
J gene: TRBJ2-7
V gene: TRBV4-1
CDR3 DNA: TGCGCCAGCCGAGATACCTTCTACGAGCAGTACTTC
CDR3 protein: CASRDTFYEQYF

clone size: NA
D gene: NA
J gene: TRBJ1-1
V gene: TRBV4-1
CDR3 DNA: TGCGCCAGCAGCCAAGGGGAATGGGCGGGGAACACTGAAGCTTTCTTT
CDR3 protein: CASSQGEWAGNTEAFF

clone size: NA
D gene: TRBD1
J gene: TRBJ1-5
V gene: TRBV6-1
CDR3 DNA: TGTGCCACCACGCCCGGGACAGGGGTAGGTCAGCCCCAGCATTTT
CDR3 protein: CATTPGTGVGQPQHF

clone size: NA
D gene: TRBD2
J gene: TRBJ2-5
V gene: TRBV7-9
CDR3 DNA: TGTGCCAGCAGCTTACCCGGACTAGCGGAAGAGACCCAGTACTTC
CDR3 protein: CASSLPGLAEETQYF

clone size: few
D gene: NA
J gene: TRBJ2-3
V gene: TRBV2
CDR3 DNA: TGTGCCAGCAGTGAAGCTTTAGGGGCCGTCACAGATACGCAGTATTTT
CDR3 protein: CASSEALGAVTDTQYF

clone size: NA
D gene: NA
J gene: TRBJ1-2
V gene: TRBV18
CDR3 DNA: TGTGCCAGCTCACCACCCCTCAGGGGAGGCTACACCTTC
CDR3 protein: CASSPPLRGGYTF

clone size: few
D gene: TRBD2
J gene: TRBJ2-7
V gene: TRBV7-8
CDR3 DNA: TGTGCCAGCAGCTTAGGAGGCACTAGCGGGAGAAGGTACGAGCAGTACTTC
CDR3 protein: CASSLGGTSGRRYEQYF

clone size: few
D gene: NA
J gene: TRBJ1-5
V gene: TRBV5-1
CDR3 DNA: TGCGCCAGCAGCAGGGAGGGTCGCAATCAGCCCCAGCATTTT
CDR3 protein: CASSREGRNQPQHF

clone size: few
D gene: TRBD1
J gene: TRBJ1-6
V gene: TRBV30
CDR3 DNA: TGTGCCTGGACCAGGGACAGTTATAATTCACCCCTCCACTTT
CDR3 protein: CAWTRDSYNSPLHF